These 7 T cell receptor beta chains were sequenced from one sample in a study of T cell changes during pregnancy in multiple sclerosis. TCRdb's copy holds only in-frame clones and misses some; the assay was immunoSEQ multiplex PCR. Of tens of thousands of clones in the sample, about nine tenths were seen once. Source: CD4+ T cells from peripheral blood mononuclear cells, taken in the second trimester of pregnancy. The origin of the receptors is a female donor with multiple sclerosis, enrolled in a pregnancy study.

This rearrangement joins TRBV27 to TRBJ1-5; D is undetermined. This CDR3 is 14 amino acids long. In germline, CDR1 is MNHEY, CDR2 SMNVEV (reference sequence). V lost 4 bases to trimming and J lost 5 bases, with 12 bases between them. The CDR3 region has the DNA TGTGCCAGCAGTTCCGGGTCTTCATATCAGCCCCAGCATTTT. This codes for CASSSGSSYQPQHF.

The CDR3 DNA reads TGTGCCTGGAGTGTAGAGGGTCGGGTACAAGCTTTCTTT. It specifies CAWSVEGRVQAFF. V usage is TRBV30 and J usage is TRBJ1-1; D not certain. This CDR3 comprises 13 residues. V was clipped by 0 bases and J by 9 bases, with 14 bases between them. CDR1 is GTSNPN and CDR2 is SVGIG in the germline V gene (reference sequence). The whole variable domain, filled in from reference TRBV30 and TRBJ1-1, reads SQTIHQWPATLVQPVGSPLSLECTVEGTSNPNLYWYRQAAGRGLQLLFYSVGIGQISSEVPQNLSASRPQDRQFILSSKKLLLSDSGFYLCAWSVEGRVQAFFGQGTRLTVV.

The table lists this clone with a few counts. The V gene is TRBV10-2, the J gene TRBJ1-6; a possible D gene is TRBD1 (5 bases). Trimming removed 0 bases from V and 6 bases from J, with 15 bases in between. This CDR3 is built from 17 residues. The germline gives CDR1 WSHSY, CDR2 SAAADI. In nucleotides, the CDR3 is TGCGCCAGCAGTGAGTCGGTCGTTCAGGGAAGTAATTCACCCCTCCACTTT. Its protein is CASSESVVQGSNSPLHF.

This clone was picked up one time. The chain is built from TRBV6-5 and TRBJ2-7, with 8 bases fitting TRBD2. CDR1 is MNHEY and CDR2 is SVGAGI in the germline V gene. V dropped 2 bases and J dropped 2; count of bases not matched to a gene: 5. This CDR3 has 15 amino acids. The DNA for the CDR3 is TGTGCCAGCAGTTACCGGGGGGGCAAGACCTACGAGCAGTACTTC. It yields the protein CASSYRGGKTYEQYF.

The V call is TRBV28, the J call TRBJ1-1, with D possibly TRBD1 on 5 matching bases. V shed 10 bases and J shed 0 bases, with 15 bases lying between them. This CDR3 has 14 residues. Germline-derived CDR1 and CDR2 are MDHEN and SYDVKM. For the CDR3, the DNA is TGTGCCATCAAAACAGGTCGTGTGAACACTGAAGCTTTCTTT. It is translated as CAIKTGRVNTEAFF.

This rearrangement joins TRBV10-3 to TRBJ2-6; 7 bases align to TRBD2. Germline CDR1 is ENHRY and CDR2 is SYGVKD. With V trimmed by 2 bases and J by 3 bases, 4 bases remained unmatched. The CDR3 has 16 residues. The CDR3 spells CAISEAGVGGANVLTF. CDR3 nucleotide sequence: TGTGCCATCAGTGAGGCGGGGGTTGGTGGGGCCAACGTCCTGACTTTC.

The V and J genes are TRBV19 and TRBJ2-7, with 7 bases identical to TRBD1. Germline CDR1 is LNHDA and CDR2 is SQIVND (reference sequence). The CDR3 length is 15 residues. V gave up 4 bases and J gave up 0 bases; unmatched junction bases: 6. CDR3 in amino acids: CASSRFGQASYEQYF. The CDR3 coding sequence is TGTGCCAGTAGTAGATTTGGACAGGCCTCCTACGAGCAGTACTTC.